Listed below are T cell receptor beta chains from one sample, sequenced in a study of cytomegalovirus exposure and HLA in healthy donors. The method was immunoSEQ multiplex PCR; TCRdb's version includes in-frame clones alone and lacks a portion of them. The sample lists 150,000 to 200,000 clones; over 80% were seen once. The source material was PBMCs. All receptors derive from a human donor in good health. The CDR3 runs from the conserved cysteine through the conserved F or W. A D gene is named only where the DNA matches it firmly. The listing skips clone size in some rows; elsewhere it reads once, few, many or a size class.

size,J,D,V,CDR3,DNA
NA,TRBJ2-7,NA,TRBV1,CTSSQAFGESSYEQYF,TGCACCAGCAGCCAGGCTTTCGGGGAGAGCTCCTACGAGCAGTACTTC
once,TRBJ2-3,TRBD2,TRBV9,CASSVAGGAGDTQYF,TGTGCCAGCAGCGTAGCGGGGGGGGCGGGAGATACGCAGTATTTT
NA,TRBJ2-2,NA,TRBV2,CATIPSAKSNTGELFF,TGTGCCACCATTCCTAGCGCCAAATCGAACACCGGGGAGCTGTTTTTT
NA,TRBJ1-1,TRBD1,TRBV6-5,CASSYSDRPTEAFF,TGTGCCAGCAGTTACTCGGACAGGCCCACTGAAGCTTTCTTT
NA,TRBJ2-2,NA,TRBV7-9,CASSNKFTENTGELFF,TGTGCCAGCAGCAATAAATTTACAGAAAACACCGGGGAGCTGTTTTTT
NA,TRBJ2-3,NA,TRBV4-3,CASSQNSGLSTDTQYF,TGCGCCAGCAGCCAGAACAGCGGGCTCAGCACAGATACGCAGTATTTT
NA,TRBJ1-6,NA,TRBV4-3,CASSQDIQNSPLHF,TGCGCCAGCAGCCAAGATATACAGAATTCACCCCTCCACTTT
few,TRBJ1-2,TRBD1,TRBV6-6,CASSKQTGCHGYTF,TGTGCCAGCAGTAAACAGACAGGGTGTCATGGCTACACCTTC
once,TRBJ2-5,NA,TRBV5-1,CASSLGRVQETQYF,TGCGCCAGCAGCTTGGGCAGGGTCCAAGAGACCCAGTACTTC
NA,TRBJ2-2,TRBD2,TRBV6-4,CASSPSGDTGELFF,TGTGCCAGCAGCCCTAGCGGAGACACCGGGGAGCTGTTTTTT
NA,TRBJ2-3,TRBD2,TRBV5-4,CASSPHFPGGPTDTQYF,TGTGCCAGCAGCCCGCACTTTCCGGGGGGACCCACAGATACGCAGTATTTT
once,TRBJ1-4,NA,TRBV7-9,CASTQNQGNEKLFF,TGTGCCAGCACCCAAAACCAGGGGAATGAAAAACTGTTTTTT
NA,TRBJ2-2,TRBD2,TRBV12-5,CASGWKGGNQHLSPGELFF,TGTGCTAGTGGTTGGAAGGGAGGGAACCAACACCTTTCGCCCGGGGAGCTGTTTTTT
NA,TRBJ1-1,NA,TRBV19,CASSIGNMNTEAFF,TGTGCCAGTAGTATCGGGAACATGAACACTGAAGCTTTCTTT
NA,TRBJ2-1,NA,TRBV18,CASSPAQGSNEQFF,TGTGCCAGCTCACCGGCGCAGGGGAGCAATGAGCAGTTCTTC
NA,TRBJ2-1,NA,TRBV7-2,CASSFPPGMSSYNEQFF,TGTGCCAGCAGCTTCCCACCCGGGATGAGCTCCTACAATGAGCAGTTCTTC
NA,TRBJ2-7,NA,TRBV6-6,CASKEQDAYEQYF,TGTGCCAGCAAGGAACAGGATGCCTACGAGCAGTACTTC
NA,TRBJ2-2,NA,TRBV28,CASQGWGVLNTGELFF,TGTGCCAGCCAGGGTTGGGGGGTTTTAAACACCGGGGAGCTGTTTTTT
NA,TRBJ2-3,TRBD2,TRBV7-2,CASSSSGTSGDTQYF,TGTGCCAGCAGCTCATCCGGGACTAGCGGGGATACGCAGTATTTT
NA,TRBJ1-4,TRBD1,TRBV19,CASSIDGTGGEKLFF,TGTGCCAGTAGTATAGACGGGACAGGGGGGGAAAAACTGTTTTTT
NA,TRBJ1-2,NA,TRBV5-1,CASSLAEGLRDGYTF,TGCGCCAGCAGCTTGGCAGAGGGTTTGAGGGATGGCTACACCTTC
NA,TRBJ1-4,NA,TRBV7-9,CAGRRGANEKLFF,TGTGCCGGTAGGCGGGGTGCGAATGAAAAACTGTTTTTT
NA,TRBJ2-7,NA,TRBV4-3,CASSPGTSEQYF,TGCGCCAGCAGCCCCGGGACTTCCGAGCAGTACTTC
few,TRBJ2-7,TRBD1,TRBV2,CASTDPGQGAYEQYF,TGTGCCAGCACAGATCCGGGACAGGGGGCTTACGAGCAGTACTTC
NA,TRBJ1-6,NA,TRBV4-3,CASSQQPQGSYNSPLHF,TGCGCCAGCAGCCAACAACCACAGGGAAGTTATAATTCACCCCTCCACTTT
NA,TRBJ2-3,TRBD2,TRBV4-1,CASSHFSGGAVDTQYF,TGCGCCAGCAGCCACTTTTCCGGGGGGGCCGTAGATACGCAGTATTTT
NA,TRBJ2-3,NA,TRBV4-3,CTSSQDTGSTDTQYF,TGCACCAGCAGCCAAGATACGGGAAGCACAGATACGCAGTATTTT
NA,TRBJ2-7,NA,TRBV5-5,CASSLPIRGSYEQYF,TGTGCCAGCAGCTTGCCTATTCGGGGGTCCTACGAGCAGTACTTC
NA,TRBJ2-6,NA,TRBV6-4,CASSDSEGANVLTF,TGTGCCAGCAGTGACTCGGAGGGGGCCAACGTCCTGACTTTC
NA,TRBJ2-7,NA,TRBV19,CASSIGGVANEQYF,TGTGCCAGTAGTATAGGCGGGGTGGCTAACGAGCAGTACTTC
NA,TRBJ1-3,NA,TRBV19,CAATAGAFSGNTIYF,TGTGCCGCTACGGCAGGGGCCTTCTCTGGAAACACCATATATTTT
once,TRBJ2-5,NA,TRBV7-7,CASSRRTQETQYF,TGTGCTAGCAGCCGGAGAACACAAGAGACCCAGTACTTC
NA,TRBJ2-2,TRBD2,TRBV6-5,CASRVAGGNTGELFF,TGTGCCAGCAGAGTAGCGGGGGGGAACACCGGGGAGCTGTTTTTT
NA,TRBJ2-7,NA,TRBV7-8,CASSFGGGHSYEQYF,TGTGCCAGCAGCTTTGGGGGGGGGCACTCCTACGAGCAGTACTTC
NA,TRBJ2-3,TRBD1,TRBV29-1,CSVNFGASGTGGASTDTQYF,TGCAGCGTGAATTTTGGTGCTAGTGGGACAGGGGGCGCAAGCACAGATACGCAGTATTTT
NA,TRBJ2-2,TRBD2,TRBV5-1,CASSLQRDSGELFF,TGCGCCAGCAGCTTGCAGCGGGATTCCGGGGAGCTGTTTTTT
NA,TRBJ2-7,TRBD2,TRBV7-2,CASSFGGALAGGSEQYF,TGTGCCAGCAGCTTTGGTGGGGCTTTAGCGGGGGGTTCCGAGCAGTACTTC
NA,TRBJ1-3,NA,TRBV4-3,CASSHDWSSGNTIYF,TGCGCCAGCAGCCACGACTGGAGCTCTGGAAACACCATATATTTT
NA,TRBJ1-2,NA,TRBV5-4,CASSLGPVENYGYTF,TGTGCCAGCAGCTTGGGGCCTGTGGAGAACTATGGCTACACCTTC
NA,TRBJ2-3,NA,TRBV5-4,CASSPSTDTQYF,TGTGCCAGCAGCCCAAGCACAGATACGCAGTATTTT
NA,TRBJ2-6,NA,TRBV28,CASSPQGGGANVLTF,TGTGCCAGCAGCCCACAAGGAGGGGGGGCCAACGTCCTGACTTTC
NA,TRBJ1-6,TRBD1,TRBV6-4,CASSLQGANNSPLHF,TGTGCCAGCAGCCTACAGGGGGCGAATAATTCACCCCTCCACTTT
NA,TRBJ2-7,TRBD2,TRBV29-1,CSVEDFLAGGGQYF,TGCAGCGTTGAAGATTTCCTAGCGGGGGGTGGGCAGTACTTC
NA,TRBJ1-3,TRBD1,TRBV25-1,CASSGQGVSGNTIYF,TGTGCCAGCAGCGGACAGGGTGTCTCTGGAAACACCATATATTTT
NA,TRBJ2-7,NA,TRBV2,CASTDRDEQYF,TGTGCCAGCACCGATCGCGACGAGCAGTACTTC
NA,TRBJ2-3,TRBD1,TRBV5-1,CASSLPTGGTDTQYF,TGCGCCAGCAGCTTACCTACAGGGGGCACAGATACGCAGTATTTT
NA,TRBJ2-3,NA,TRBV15,CATSSHNTDTQYF,TGTGCCACCAGCAGCCACAACACAGATACGCAGTATTTT